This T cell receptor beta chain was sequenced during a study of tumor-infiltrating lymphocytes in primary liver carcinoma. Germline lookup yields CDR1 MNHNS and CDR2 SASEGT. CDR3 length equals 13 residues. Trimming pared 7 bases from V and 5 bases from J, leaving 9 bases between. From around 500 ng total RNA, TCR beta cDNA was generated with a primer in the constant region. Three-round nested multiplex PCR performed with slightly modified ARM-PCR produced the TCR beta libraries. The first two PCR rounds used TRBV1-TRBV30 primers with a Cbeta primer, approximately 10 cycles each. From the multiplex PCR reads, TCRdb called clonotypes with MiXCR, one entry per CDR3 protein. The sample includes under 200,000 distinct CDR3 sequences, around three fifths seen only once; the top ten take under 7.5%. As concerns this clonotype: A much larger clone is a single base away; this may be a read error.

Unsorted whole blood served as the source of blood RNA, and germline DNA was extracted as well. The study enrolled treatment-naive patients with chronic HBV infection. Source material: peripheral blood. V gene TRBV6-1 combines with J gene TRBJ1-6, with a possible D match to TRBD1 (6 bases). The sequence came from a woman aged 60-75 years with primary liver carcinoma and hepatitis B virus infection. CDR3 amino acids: CASTGADNSPLHF. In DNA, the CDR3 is TGTGCCAGCACAGGGGCCGATAATTCACCCCTCCACTTT.